These 2 T cell receptor beta chains were sequenced from one sample in a study of blood T cell repertoires in COVID-19 (dated by TCRdb to the early 2020s). Library creation used the immunoSEQ multiplex PCR assay. TCRdb provides this immuneACCESS table in a form limited to in-frame rearrangements. Some clones are lacking; in checked studies, under half of them reflect an unresolved V gene, and why the rest are absent is not known. This sample gives about 300,000 clones in total; about 91% of them show up just once. The ten largest account for 1.5% to 2% of the sample. The sample consisted of peripheral blood. These receptor sequences come from a woman younger than 45 with COVID-19, enrolled during active disease.

The chain has TRBV5-4 and TRBJ1-4; D unresolved. The germline V and J ends were trimmed by 1 base and 6 bases, with 7 bases remaining between them. Germline V gene data show CDR1 as SGHNT and CDR2 as YYREEE (reference sequence). This CDR3 is 13 amino acids long. The CDR3 here is CASSLSLDEKLFF. The CDR3 DNA sequence: TGTGCCAGCAGCTTGAGTTTAGATGAAAAACTGTTTTTT.

The chain employs TRBV19 and TRBJ1-3, with D uncertain. CDR1 is LNHDA, CDR2 SQIVND, per germline (reference sequence). Deletions cut 6 bases from V and 0 bases from J, with 12 bases between. The length of the CDR3 is 15 residues. The CDR3 bases are TGTGCCAGTAGAACTTTCCCTCGCTCTGGAAACACCATATATTTT. Translated, it gives CASRTFPRSGNTIYF.